A single sample is the source of the 25 T cell receptor beta chains below, sequenced in a study of OX40 agonist ivuxolimab in advanced cancers. Data came from immunoSEQ multiplex PCR; TCRdb stores just in-frame clones and leaves some out. Here the sample spans 55,000 to 90,000 clones, 70% to 90% being singletons. Specimen: CD4+ or CD8+ T cells sorted from blood, collected in a trial of the OX40 agonist ivuxolimab. Receptors were obtained from an adult with an advanced solid tumor such as melanoma, head and neck, liver or kidney cancer.

This clone was observed a handful of times. This sequence joins TRBV6-5 and TRBJ1-1; 8 positions agree with TRBD1. In germline, CDR1 is MNHEY, CDR2 SVGAGI. J was trimmed by 0 bases and V by 5 bases; bases with no gene match: 2. The CDR3 totals 14 residues. CDR3 region: CASSKQGVNTEAFF. The CDR3 coding sequence is TGTGCCAGCAGTAAACAGGGGGTGAACACTGAAGCTTTCTTT.

V and J are TRBV29-1 and TRBJ1-3, with D hard to call. CDR3 size: 14 residues. Trimming shortened V by 6 bases and J by 0 bases, and 12 bases separated the two germline ends. Germline loops: CDR1 SQVTM, CDR2 ANQGSEA. The CDR3 is CSVTRMSSGNTIYF. The CDR3 DNA follows: TGCAGCGTAACCAGGATGTCCTCTGGAAACACCATATATTTT.

For the CDR3, the DNA is TGTGCCAGCAGCCCCCGCAGGGGGGTTTCCTACGAGCAGTACTTC. It specifies CASSPRRGVSYEQYF. The chain links TRBV28 to TRBJ2-7; possible D gene TRBD1, 7 bases. The CDR3 length is 15 residues. Germline V gene sequence: CDR1 MDHEN, CDR2 SYDVKM. V lost 6 bases and J 1 base, leaving 16 bases between the germline ends. Full variable domain (outside the CDR3, taken from reference TRBV28 and TRBJ2-7): DVKVTQSSRYLVKRTGEKVFLECVQDMDHENMFWYRQDPGLGLRLIYFSYDVKMKEKGDIPEGYSVSREKKERFSLILESASTNQTSMYLCASSPRRGVSYEQYFGPGTRLTVT.

This sequence joins TRBV5-4 and TRBJ1-5, with TRBD1 matching 9 bases. CDR3 length: 19 amino acids. The germline V gene encodes CDR1 SGHNT and CDR2 YYREEE (reference sequence). V shed 9 bases and J 1 base; nucleotides not matched to a gene: 20. The DNA of the CDR3 is TGTGCCACCGACCCATGTGGGACAGGGACTTCATGGAGCAATCAGCCCCAGCATTTT. This gives the protein CATDPCGTGTSWSNQPQHF.

The chain couples TRBV28 to TRBJ1-3; tentatively, D is TRBD1 (5 bases). V was trimmed by 5 bases and J by 4 bases, leaving 15 bases between them. Looked up from germline, CDR1 is MDHEN and CDR2 is SYDVKM. CDR3 length: 15 residues. This chain's CDR3 is CASSNHRGSGNTIYF. The CDR3 nucleotides are TGTGCCAGCAGTAACCATCGGGGCTCAGGAAACACCATATATTTT. The variable domain in full, completed from reference TRBV28 and TRBJ1-3, reads DVKVTQSSRYLVKRTGEKVFLECVQDMDHENMFWYRQDPGLGLRLIYFSYDVKMKEKGDIPEGYSVSREKKERFSLILESASTNQTSMYLCASSNHRGSGNTIYFGEGSWLTVV.

The CDR3 is CASSVRSGGAANTGELFF. In DNA form, the CDR3 reads TGTGCCAGCAGCGTAAGGAGCGGGGGGGCCGCGAACACCGGGGAGCTGTTTTTT. The chain recombines TRBV9 with TRBJ2-2; 10 bases are a match to TRBD2. In germline, CDR1 is SGDLS, CDR2 YYNGEE. Losses at the gene ends were 1 base for V and 0 bases for J; bases not matched to a gene: 6. This CDR3 contains 18 residues.

This clone was recorded only once. The chain recombines TRBV6-5 with TRBJ2-7; a weak D match, TRBD1 (6 bases). CDR1 and CDR2 (germline): MNHEY, SVGAGI. The CDR3 is made up of 14 amino acids. V gave up 5 bases and J gave up 2 bases, with 13 bases separating them. The CDR3: CASSPPGQPYEQYF. In nucleotides, the CDR3 is TGTGCCAGCAGTCCCCCGGGACAACCCTACGAGCAGTACTTC.

V gene TRBV7-8 combines with J gene TRBJ2-5; TRBD2 matches 7 bases. This CDR3 comprises 16 residues. With V trimmed by 2 bases and J by 5 bases, 11 bases remained unmatched. CDR1 and CDR2 (germline): SGHVS, FQNEAQ. The CDR3 DNA sequence: TGTGCCAGCAGCTTACTTACGGGGAGGGAATCGGAGACCCAGTACTTC. It yields the protein CASSLLTGRESETQYF.

The V call is TRBV5-4, the J call TRBJ1-4; D unclear. The CDR3 runs to 14 residues. Germline CDR1 reads SGHNT; CDR2 reads YYREEE (reference sequence). Trimming pared 1 base from V and 2 bases from J, leaving 6 bases between. The CDR3 region has the DNA TGTGCCAGCAGCTTGACAGCGACTAATGAAAAACTGTTTTTT. This translates into CASSLTATNEKLFF.

The CDR3 is CASARGRDQPQHF. Written as DNA, the CDR3 is TGTGCCAGTGCGCGGGGGAGGGATCAGCCCCAGCATTTT. This chain links TRBV19 with TRBJ1-5; possible D gene TRBD1, 5 bases. V lost 8 bases, J lost 5 bases, and 13 bases lay in between. CDR1 and CDR2 (germline): LNHDA, SQIVND (reference sequence). The CDR3 runs 13 residues.

This clone was picked up one time. The chain couples TRBV5-5 to TRBJ2-5; 11 bases fit TRBD2. Germline CDR1 reads SGHKS; CDR2 reads YYEKEE (reference sequence). The ends lost 2 bases at V and 2 bases at J; junction bases unmatched: 5. The CDR3 extends over 16 amino acids. DNA for the CDR3: TGTGCCAGCAGCTTCCTAGCGGGGGGAAGACAAGAGACCCAGTACTTC. Encoded protein: CASSFLAGGRQETQYF. The entire variable domain, with the rest obtained from reference TRBV5-5 and TRBJ2-5, is as follows: DAGVTQSPTHLIKTRGQQVTLRCSPISGHKSVSWYQQVLGQGPQFIFQYYEKEERGRGNFPDRFSARQFPNYSSELNVNALLLGDSALYLCASSFLAGGRQETQYFGPGTRLLVL.

The rearrangement uses TRBV9 and TRBJ2-1; 13 nucleotides agree with TRBD2. J was trimmed by 8 bases and V by 4 bases; bases with no gene match: 9. Germline assignment: CDR1 SGDLS and CDR2 YYNGEE. The CDR3 runs 16 residues. CDR3 nucleotide sequence: TGTGCCAGCAGCCCGAGGGGGACTAGCGGGGTGGATGAGCAGTTCTTC. It encodes CASSPRGTSGVDEQFF.

To note about this clone: The final CDR3 position lacks the conserved phenylalanine or tryptophan, pointing to a likely read error. The DNA is left out, because the CDR3 cannot be placed on it with certainty; the CDR3 is given as TCRdb lists it. V is TRBV11-2 and J is TRBJ1-2; the table names TRBD1, a call not compared with the DNA. The CDR3 spans 11 residues, counting both ends. Germline assignment: CDR1 SGHAT and CDR2 FQNNGV. The CDR3 loop is CASSFRDNMKV.

This clone was observed a single time. The rearrangement links TRBV27 to TRBJ2-7, with D perhaps given as TRBD1 or TRBD2 (5 bases each). The CDR3 is made up of 17 amino acids. Germline assignment: CDR1 MNHEY and CDR2 SMNVEV (reference sequence). Trimming removed 2 bases from V and 1 base from J, with 18 bases in between. CDR3 DNA sequence: TGTGCCAGCAGTTTAGAGGGGCCCAGCTATTCATCCTACGAGCAGTACTTC. This codes for CASSLEGPSYSSYEQYF.

The chain joins TRBV9 to TRBJ1-2, with unresolved D. Germline CDR1 is SGDLS and CDR2 is YYNGEE. The CDR3 is 15 amino acids. V lost 2 bases, J lost 2 bases, and 13 bases lay in between. CDR3 loop: CASSVTTGRNYGYTF. The DNA for the CDR3 is TGTGCCAGCAGCGTGACTACGGGCCGCAACTATGGCTACACCTTC.

The chain couples TRBV28 to TRBJ2-7, with D perhaps matching TRBD2 (6 bases). This CDR3 region has 12 residues. Trimming pared 7 bases from V and 9 bases from J, leaving 16 bases between. Per germline, CDR1 MDHEN and CDR2 SYDVKM. Here the CDR3 DNA reads TGTGCCAGCACCCCGCTGGGGGGAGGGCAGTACTTC. It yields the protein CASTPLGGGQYF. The entire variable domain, with the rest obtained from reference TRBV28 and TRBJ2-7, is as follows: DVKVTQSSRYLVKRTGEKVFLECVQDMDHENMFWYRQDPGLGLRLIYFSYDVKMKEKGDIPEGYSVSREKKERFSLILESASTNQTSMYLCASTPLGGGQYFGPGTRLTVT.

This clone turned up a few times. CDR3 DNA: TGTGCCAGCAGTTCCGAGGGCTCTGGAAACACCATATATTTT. As protein: CASSSEGSGNTIYF. J is TRBJ1-3 and V is TRBV2; D ambiguous. V was trimmed by 5 bases and J by 0 bases, leaving 8 bases between them. There are 14 residues in the CDR3. Germline assignment: CDR1 SNHLY and CDR2 FYNNEI.

The rearrangement uses TRBV2 and TRBJ1-4; TRBD1 agrees at 7 bases. The V gene end was trimmed by 5 bases and the J gene end by 3 bases; junction bases not matched to a gene: 6. CDR3 length equals 15 residues. Per germline, CDR1 SNHLY and CDR2 FYNNEI. The CDR3 DNA is TGTGCCAGCAGTCCCTTGGGACAGCCTAATGAAAAACTGTTTTTT. Protein product: CASSPLGQPNEKLFF.

The chain carries TRBV9 and TRBJ2-3, with D tentatively TRBD2 (6 bases). CDR1 is SGDLS and CDR2 is YYNGEE in the germline V gene. V shed 3 bases and J shed 5 bases, with 13 bases lying between them. CDR3 length equals 14 residues. In nucleotides, the CDR3 is TGTGCCAGCAGCGGGGGACTTCGAGGAGATACGCAGTATTTT. Its translation is CASSGGLRGDTQYF.

V usage is TRBV10-3 and J usage is TRBJ1-4, with D possibly matching TRBD1 (6 bases). The CDR3 sequence is 14 residues long. Looked up from germline, CDR1 is ENHRY and CDR2 is SYGVKD. V lost 0 bases to trimming and J lost 8 bases, with 10 bases between them. Written as DNA, the CDR3 is TGTGCCATCAGTGAGTCGGACAGACTAGAAAAACTGTTTTTT. Its protein is CAISESDRLEKLFF.

The chain recombines TRBV28 with TRBJ2-5; possible D gene TRBD2, 5 bases. Trimming removed 6 bases at V and 1 base at J, with 12 bases between. The CDR3 has 14 residues. CDR1 is MDHEN and CDR2 is SYDVKM in the germline V gene. CDR3 DNA sequence: TGTGCCAGCAGCGCGCCGGGGTTCCAAGAGACCCAGTACTTC. This codes for CASSAPGFQETQYF.

The J gene is TRBJ1-1, the V gene TRBV19, with TRBD1 matching 9 bases. CDR3 length: 14 amino acids. The junction had 11 bases not matched to a gene; V was cut back by 7 bases and J by 8 bases. CDR1 is LNHDA and CDR2 is SQIVND in the germline V gene (reference sequence). DNA of the CDR3: TGTGCCAGTACCCCCGGGACAGGGTCGGCGGAAGCTTTCTTT. Its translation is CASTPGTGSAEAFF.

The sample holds one count of this clone. V usage is TRBV6-1 and J usage is TRBJ2-7, with D possibly TRBD1 on 7 matching bases. There are 14 residues in the CDR3. V lost 5 bases to trimming and J lost 3 bases, with 14 bases between them. Germline CDR1 is MNHNS and CDR2 is SASEGT. CDR3 sequence (DNA): TGTGCCAGCAGTTGGCGGGACAGACTCTACGAGCAGTACTTC. Its protein product is CASSWRDRLYEQYF.

The chain employs TRBV19 and TRBJ1-5; TRBD1 might be the D (6 bases). Deletions cut 8 bases from V and 0 bases from J, with 17 bases between. Per the germline V gene, CDR1 is LNHDA and CDR2 is SQIVND (reference sequence). The CDR3 spans 16 residues. As DNA, the CDR3 is TGTGCCAGTGGGGGCGCGAGGTTTCTTAGCAATCAGCCCCAGCATTTT. Protein: CASGGARFLSNQPQHF.

The rearrangement uses TRBV5-4 and TRBJ2-3; D is unresolved. Germline V CDR1 and CDR2: SGHNT, YYREEE (reference sequence). The CDR3 consists of 15 residues. The ends were cut back, 2 bases at V and 0 bases at J, with 10 bases in the middle. The CDR3 region is CASSFPNPSTDTQYF. The CDR3 DNA reads as TGTGCCAGCAGCTTTCCCAATCCCAGCACAGATACGCAGTATTTT.